This T cell receptor beta chain was retrieved from a study of blood T cell repertoires in COVID-19. With respect to this clone: The same CDR3 is also encoded by other DNA sequences in this sample.

Sequencing was performed with immunoSEQ multiplex PCR; in TCRdb, only in-frame clones are kept and a portion is missing. The repertoire includes some 190,000 clones, roughly 84% of them detected once, and around 2.9% sits in the top ten. The TCR sequence derives from a woman aged 30 to 39 who had been exposed to COVID-19. The material sequenced was PBMCs or T cells enriched from blood (not recorded which).

The CDR3 sequence: CASSLSLRTDTQYF. Here the CDR3 DNA reads TGTGCCAGCAGCTTATCCTTGCGGACAGATACGCAGTATTTT. The V call is TRBV7-2, the J call TRBJ2-3, with D hard to call. The CDR3 extends over 14 amino acids. Looked up from germline, CDR1 is SGHTA and CDR2 is FQGNSA. V dropped 2 bases and J dropped 3 bases, with 9 bases sitting between them.